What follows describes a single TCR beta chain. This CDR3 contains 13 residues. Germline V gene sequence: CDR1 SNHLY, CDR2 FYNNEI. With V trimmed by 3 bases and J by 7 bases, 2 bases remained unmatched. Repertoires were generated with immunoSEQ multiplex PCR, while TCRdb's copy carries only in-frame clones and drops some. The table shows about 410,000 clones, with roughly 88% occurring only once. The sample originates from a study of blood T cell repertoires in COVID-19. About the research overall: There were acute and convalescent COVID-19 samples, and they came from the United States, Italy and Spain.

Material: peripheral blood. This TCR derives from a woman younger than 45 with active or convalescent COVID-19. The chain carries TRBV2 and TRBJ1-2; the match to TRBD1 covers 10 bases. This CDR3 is CASSDWTGGGYTF. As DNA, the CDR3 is TGTGCCAGCAGTGACTGGACAGGGGGTGGCTACACCTTC.